This T cell receptor (beta chain) was sequenced during a study of T cells in Graves' hyperthyroidism and ophthalmopathy. Study-level results: Blood also showed most of the thyroid clonotypes that were expanded above 0.001.

Individuals with ophthalmopathy presented a Clinical Activity Score of at least 3, a NOSPECS grade of at least 4 and a duration under 3 months. Diagnosing involved the use of clinical symptoms, serum thyroxine and TRAb, thyroid ultrasound and orbital computed tomography. RNA transcripts provided the source from which TCR beta CDR3 regions were amplified. An initial round of RT-PCR targeting the TCR CDR3 relied on the HTBI primer set. Via MiXCR, TCRdb re-called the multiplex PCR reads, giving one row per CDR3 protein. The sample lists approximately 430,000 distinct CDR3 sequences; 14% to 15% were seen once. This clonotype was detected ten times or more. Its antigen is not known. Trimming shortened V by 8 bases and J by 0 bases, and 8 bases separated the two germline ends. This CDR3 is 13 amino acids long. Germline values: CDR1 SGHAT, CDR2 FQNNGV.

The chain combines TRBV11-2 with TRBJ1-3, with D possibly matching TRBD1 (6 bases). The source is a man aged 18 to 29 with Graves' ophthalmopathy. The sample consisted of blood. The CDR3 here is CASQGSSGNTIYF. CDR3 nucleotide sequence: TGTGCCAGCCAGGGGAGCTCTGGAAACACCATATATTTT.